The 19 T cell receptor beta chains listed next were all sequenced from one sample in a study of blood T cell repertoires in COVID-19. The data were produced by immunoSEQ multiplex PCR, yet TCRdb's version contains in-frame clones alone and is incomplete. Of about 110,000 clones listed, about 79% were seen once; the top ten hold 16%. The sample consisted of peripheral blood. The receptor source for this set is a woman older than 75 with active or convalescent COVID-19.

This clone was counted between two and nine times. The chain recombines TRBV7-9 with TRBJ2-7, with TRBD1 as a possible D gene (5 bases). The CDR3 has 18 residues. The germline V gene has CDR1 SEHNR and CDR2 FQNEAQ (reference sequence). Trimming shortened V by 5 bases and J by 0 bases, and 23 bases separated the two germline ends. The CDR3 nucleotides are TGTGCCAGCAGCCACCGCCCCATACGGACATCCCGCTCCTACGAGCAGTACTTC. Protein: CASSHRPIRTSRSYEQYF.

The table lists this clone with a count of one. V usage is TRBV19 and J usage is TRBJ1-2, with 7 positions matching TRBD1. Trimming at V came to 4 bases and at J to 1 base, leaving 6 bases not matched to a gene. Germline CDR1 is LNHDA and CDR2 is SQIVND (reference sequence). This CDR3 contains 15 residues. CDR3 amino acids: CASSRGQNLNYGYTF. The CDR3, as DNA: TGTGCCAGTAGTAGGGGACAGAACCTTAACTATGGCTACACCTTC.

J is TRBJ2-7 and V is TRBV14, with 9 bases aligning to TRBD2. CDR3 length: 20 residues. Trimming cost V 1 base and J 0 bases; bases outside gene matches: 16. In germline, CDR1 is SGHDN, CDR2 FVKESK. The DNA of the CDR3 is TGTGCCAGCAGCCAAGGAGGCCGGATAGTAGCGGGGGCGAGCTCCTACGAGCAGTACTTC. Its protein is CASSQGGRIVAGASSYEQYF.

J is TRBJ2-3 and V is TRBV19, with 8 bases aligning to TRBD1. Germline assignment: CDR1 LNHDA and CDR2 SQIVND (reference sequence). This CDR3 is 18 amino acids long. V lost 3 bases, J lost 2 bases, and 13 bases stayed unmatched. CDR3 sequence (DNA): TGTGCCAGTAGTATCCGCCGACAGGGGCCGGGACACACAGATACGCAGTATTTT. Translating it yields CASSIRRQGPGHTDTQYF.

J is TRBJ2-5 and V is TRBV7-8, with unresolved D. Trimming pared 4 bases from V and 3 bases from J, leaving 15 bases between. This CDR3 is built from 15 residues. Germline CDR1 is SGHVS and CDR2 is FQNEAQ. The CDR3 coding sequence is TGTGCCAGCAGCTCCGCAGACACCCGCGAAGAGACCCAGTACTTC. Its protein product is CASSSADTREETQYF.

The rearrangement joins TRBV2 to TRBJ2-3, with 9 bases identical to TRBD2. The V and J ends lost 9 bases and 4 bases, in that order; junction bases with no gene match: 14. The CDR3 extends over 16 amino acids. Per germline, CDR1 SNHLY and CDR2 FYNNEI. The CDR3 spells CASITYSGSEADTQYF. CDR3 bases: TGTGCCAGTATTACTTATAGCGGGAGTGAGGCAGATACGCAGTATTTT.

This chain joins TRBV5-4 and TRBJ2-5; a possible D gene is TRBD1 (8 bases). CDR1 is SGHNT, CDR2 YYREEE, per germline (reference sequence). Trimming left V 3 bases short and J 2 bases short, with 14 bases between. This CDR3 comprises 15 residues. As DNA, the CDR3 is TGTGCCAGCAGCTCCACAGGGGGGGTACAAGAGACCCAGTACTTC. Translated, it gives CASSSTGGVQETQYF.

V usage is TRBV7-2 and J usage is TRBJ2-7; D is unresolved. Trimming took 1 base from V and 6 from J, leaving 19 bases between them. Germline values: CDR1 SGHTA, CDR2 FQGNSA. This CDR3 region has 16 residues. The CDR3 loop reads CASSLESPLGPFEQYF. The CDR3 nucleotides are TGTGCCAGCAGCTTAGAGTCCCCCCTTGGGCCCTTCGAGCAGTACTTC.

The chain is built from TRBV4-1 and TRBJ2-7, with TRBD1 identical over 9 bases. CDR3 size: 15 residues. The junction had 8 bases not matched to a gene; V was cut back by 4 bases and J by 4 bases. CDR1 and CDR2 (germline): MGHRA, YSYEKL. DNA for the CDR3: TGCGCCAGCAGCCCCCGTAGGGACAGGGTTTACGAGCAGTACTTC. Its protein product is CASSPRRDRVYEQYF.

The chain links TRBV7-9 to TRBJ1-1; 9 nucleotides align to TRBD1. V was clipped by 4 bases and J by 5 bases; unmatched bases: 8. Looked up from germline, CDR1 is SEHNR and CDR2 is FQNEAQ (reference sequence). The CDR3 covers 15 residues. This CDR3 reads CASSSQGAVGTEAFF. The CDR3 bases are TGTGCCAGCAGCTCACAGGGGGCGGTAGGGACTGAAGCTTTCTTT.

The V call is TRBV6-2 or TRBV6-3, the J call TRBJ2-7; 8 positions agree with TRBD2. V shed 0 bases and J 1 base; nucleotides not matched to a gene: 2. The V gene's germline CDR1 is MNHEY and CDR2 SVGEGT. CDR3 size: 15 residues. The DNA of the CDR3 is TGTGCCAGCAGTTACTCCGGGACTAGGTCCTACGAGCAGTACTTC. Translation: CASSYSGTRSYEQYF.

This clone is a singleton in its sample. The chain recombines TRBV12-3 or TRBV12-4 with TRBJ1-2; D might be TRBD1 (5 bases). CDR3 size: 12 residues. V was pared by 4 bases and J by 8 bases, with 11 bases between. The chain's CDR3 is CASSSRVGGYTF. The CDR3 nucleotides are TGTGCCAGCAGTTCCAGGGTTGGAGGCTACACCTTC.

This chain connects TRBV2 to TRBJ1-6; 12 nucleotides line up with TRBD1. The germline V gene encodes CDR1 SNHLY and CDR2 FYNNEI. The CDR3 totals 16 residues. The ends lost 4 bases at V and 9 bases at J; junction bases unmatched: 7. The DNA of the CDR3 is TGTGCCAGCAGTGCTTGGGGACAGGGGGCCGGTTCACCCCTCCACTTT. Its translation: CASSAWGQGAGSPLHF.

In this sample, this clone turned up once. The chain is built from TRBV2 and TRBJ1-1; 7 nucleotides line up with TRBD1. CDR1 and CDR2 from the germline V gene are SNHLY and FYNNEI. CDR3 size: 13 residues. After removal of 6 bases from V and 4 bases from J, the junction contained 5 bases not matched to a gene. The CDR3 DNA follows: TGTGCCAGCAGCGTAGACAGGGCCACTGAAGCTTTCTTT. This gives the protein CASSVDRATEAFF.

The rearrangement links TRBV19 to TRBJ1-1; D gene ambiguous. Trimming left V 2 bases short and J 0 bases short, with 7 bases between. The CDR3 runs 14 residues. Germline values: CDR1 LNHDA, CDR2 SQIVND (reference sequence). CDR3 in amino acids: CASSISSVNTEAFF. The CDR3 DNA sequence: TGTGCCAGTAGTATATCCAGCGTGAACACTGAAGCTTTCTTT.

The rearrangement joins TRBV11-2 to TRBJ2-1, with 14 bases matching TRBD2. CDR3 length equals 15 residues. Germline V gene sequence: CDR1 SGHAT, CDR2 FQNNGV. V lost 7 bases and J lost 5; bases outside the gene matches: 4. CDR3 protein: CASTRLAGGNNEQFF. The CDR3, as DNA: TGTGCCAGCACCCGACTAGCGGGAGGGAACAATGAGCAGTTCTTC.

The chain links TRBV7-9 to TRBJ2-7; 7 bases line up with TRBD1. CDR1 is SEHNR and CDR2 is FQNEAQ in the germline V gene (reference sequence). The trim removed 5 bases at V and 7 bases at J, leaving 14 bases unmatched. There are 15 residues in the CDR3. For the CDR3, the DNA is TGTGCCAGCAGCGCTCAGGGGGACGGGATAAGAGAGCAGTACTTC. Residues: CASSAQGDGIREQYF.

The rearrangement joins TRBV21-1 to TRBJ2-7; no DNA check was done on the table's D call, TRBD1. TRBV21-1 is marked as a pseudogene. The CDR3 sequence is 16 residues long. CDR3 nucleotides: TGTGCCAGCAGCAAAGATACTGACAGGGGTTCCTACGAGCAGTACTTC. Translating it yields CASSKDTDRGSYEQYF.

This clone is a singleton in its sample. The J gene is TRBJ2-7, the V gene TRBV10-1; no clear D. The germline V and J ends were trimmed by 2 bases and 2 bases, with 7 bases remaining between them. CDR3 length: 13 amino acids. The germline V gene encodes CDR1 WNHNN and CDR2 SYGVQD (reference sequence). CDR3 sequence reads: CASSEIQTYEQYF. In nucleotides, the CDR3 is TGCGCCAGCAGTGAGATACAGACCTACGAGCAGTACTTC.